The 14 T cell receptor beta chains in this list originate from one sample, sequenced in a study of Graves' ophthalmopathy and Graves' hyperthyroidism. Amplification from RNA transcripts yielded the TCR beta CDR3 regions. RT-PCR was first run with HTBI primers, then multiplex PCR in a second round. TCRdb reprocessed the multiplex PCR reads via MiXCR and lists one record per CDR3 protein. The sample has 300,000 to 400,000 distinct CDR3 sequences, approximately 18% seen once. Sequencing was performed on peripheral blood. These receptors were obtained from an adult woman with stable Graves' hyperthyroidism.

This clonotype was found many times. V usage is TRBV12-3 or TRBV12-4 and J usage is TRBJ2-5; TRBD2 is a possible D gene (6 bases). CDR3 length: 14 residues. The ends were cut back, 1 base at V and 2 bases at J, with 8 bases in the middle. The CDR3 bases are TGTGCCAGCAGTTTAGTCGGGGGACAAGAGACCCAGTACTTC. Its protein is CASSLVGGQETQYF.

The genes are TRBV30 and TRBJ1-4; 7 bases fit TRBD1. V was clipped by 7 bases and J by 7 bases; unmatched bases: 9. Germline CDR1 is GTSNPN and CDR2 is SVGIG (reference sequence). The CDR3 contains 13 residues. Written as DNA, the CDR3 is TGTGCCTCCTCAGGGGGTTTAGGTGAAAAACTGTTTTTT. Translated, it gives CASSGGLGEKLFF.

At least ten counts were recorded for this clonotype. The chain couples TRBV3-1 to TRBJ2-2; 9 bases map to TRBD2. There are 14 residues in the CDR3. CDR1 and CDR2 (germline): LGHDT, YNNKEL (reference sequence). With V trimmed by 3 bases and J by 7 bases, 3 bases remained unmatched. CDR3 sequence: CASSHLAGDGELFF. The DNA for the CDR3 is TGTGCCAGCAGCCATTTAGCGGGAGACGGGGAGCTGTTTTTT.

There are many counts of this clonotype. CDR3 loop: CASSIDLGTVTYEQYF. CDR3 DNA: TGTGCCAGTAGTATCGATTTGGGGACAGTAACCTACGAGCAGTACTTC. This chain uses TRBV19 with TRBJ2-7; 7 bases are shared with TRBD1. The CDR3 length is 16 residues. Germline loops: CDR1 LNHDA, CDR2 SQIVND (reference sequence). V trimming: 3 bases; J trimming: 2 bases; junction bases outside the gene matches: 10.

This clonotype was observed many times. The chain employs TRBV18 and TRBJ1-1; D unresolved. The V end was cut by 3 bases, the J end by 4 bases, with 15 bases between. This CDR3 spans 15 amino acids. Germline V gene data show CDR1 as KGHSH and CDR2 as LQKENI. The CDR3 bases are TGTGCCAGCTCACCCGGGGTGGTCGGTATCACTGAAGCTTTCTTT. Protein sequence: CASSPGVVGITEAFF.

This clonotype came up many times. This chain joins TRBV6-1 and TRBJ2-6; the match to TRBD2 covers 14 bases. This CDR3 contains 18 residues. From germline, CDR1 is MNHNS and CDR2 SASEGT. Losses at the gene ends were 2 bases for V and 4 bases for J; bases not matched to a gene: 4. The CDR3 protein is CASSEMTSGRAGANVLTF. CDR3 nucleotides: TGTGCCAGCAGTGAAATGACTAGCGGGAGGGCCGGGGCCAACGTCCTGACTTTC.

This clonotype was observed at least ten times. The CDR3: CASSVGPGEQYF. Here the CDR3 DNA reads TGTGCCAGCAGCGTTGGTCCGGGGGAGCAGTACTTC. This sequence joins TRBV7-8 and TRBJ2-7; TRBD2 is a possible D gene (5 bases). The V gene's germline CDR1 is SGHVS and CDR2 FQNEAQ. The CDR3 consists of 12 residues. Between the trimmed V and J ends, which lost 5 bases and 7 bases, there was a span of 12 bases.

The V and J genes are TRBV7-3 and TRBJ1-1; 7 bases line up with TRBD1. Germline assignment: CDR1 SGHTA and CDR2 FQGTGA. This CDR3 has 14 residues. J was trimmed by 9 bases and V by 5 bases; bases with no gene match: 12. The CDR3 loop is CASSPHRDSLKAFF. The CDR3 DNA sequence: TGTGCCAGCAGCCCACACCGGGACAGCTTAAAAGCTTTCTTT.

This clonotype has at least ten counts. This sequence joins TRBV6-1 and TRBJ2-4; D unclear. Per germline, CDR1 MNHNS and CDR2 SASEGT. V was clipped by 5 bases and J by 5 bases, with 4 bases between them. This CDR3 contains 11 residues. CDR3 in amino acids: CASSSENIQYF. The CDR3 nucleotides read TGTGCCAGCAGTAGTGAAAACATTCAGTACTTC.

As concerns this clonotype: A much larger clone differs from this one at a single base, so this may be a read error. The gene calls are TRBV2 and TRBJ1-2; possibly TRBD1 for D (5 bases). This CDR3 has 13 residues. The germline gives CDR1 SNHLY, CDR2 FYNNEI. The CDR3 spells CVSSTDQGHGYTF. The CDR3 DNA reads TGTGTCAGCAGCACCGATCAGGGCCATGGCTACACCTTC.

CDR3 in amino acids: CSSNGPGDSGYTF. CDR3 in DNA: TGCAGTTCCAATGGGCCAGGGGACTCTGGCTACACCTTC. This sequence joins TRBV20-1 and TRBJ1-2; tentative D call: TRBD1 (6 bases). Trimming pared 8 bases from V and 7 bases from J, leaving 20 bases between. The germline V gene encodes CDR1 DFQATT and CDR2 SNEGSKA (reference sequence). This CDR3 spans 13 amino acids.

In this sample, this clonotype turned up many times. V usage is TRBV11-2 and J usage is TRBJ1-1; the D is unclear. The CDR3 extends over 12 amino acids. Per germline, CDR1 SGHAT and CDR2 FQNNGV. Trimming pared 3 bases from V and 12 bases from J, leaving 14 bases between. CDR3 loop: CASSLTGKWTFF. CDR3 nucleotide sequence: TGTGCCAGCAGCTTGACCGGGAAGTGGACTTTCTTT.

Ten or more counts support this clonotype. This chain joins TRBV6-5 and TRBJ1-1; perhaps TRBD1 as D (5 bases). The CDR3 spans 15 residues. The germline gives CDR1 MNHEY, CDR2 SVGAGI. V lost 8 bases, J lost 0 bases, and 16 bases lay in between. The CDR3 DNA follows: TGTGCCAGCCGGGGAGAGGCAGGGATGAACACTGAAGCTTTCTTT. Its translation is CASRGEAGMNTEAFF.

This clonotype was observed many times. V is TRBV6-2 or TRBV6-3 and J is TRBJ1-5; D is ambiguous. Germline loops: CDR1 MNHEY, CDR2 SVGEGT. Trimming cost V 8 bases and J 6 bases, with 14 bases left between them. The CDR3 is 13 amino acids. DNA for the CDR3: TGTGCCAGCGACCTAAGTGGCGTTCAGCCCCAGCATTTT. Residues: CASDLSGVQPQHF.